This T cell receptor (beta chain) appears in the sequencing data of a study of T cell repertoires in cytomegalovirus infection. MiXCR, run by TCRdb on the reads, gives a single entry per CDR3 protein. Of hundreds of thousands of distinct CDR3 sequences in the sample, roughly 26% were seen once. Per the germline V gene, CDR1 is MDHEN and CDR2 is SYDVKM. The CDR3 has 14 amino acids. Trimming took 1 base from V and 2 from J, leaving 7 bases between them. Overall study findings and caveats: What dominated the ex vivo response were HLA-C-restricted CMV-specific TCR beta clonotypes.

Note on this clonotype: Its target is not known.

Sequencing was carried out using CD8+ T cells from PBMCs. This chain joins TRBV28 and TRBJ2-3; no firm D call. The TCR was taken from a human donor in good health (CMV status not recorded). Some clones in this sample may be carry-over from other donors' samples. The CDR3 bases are TGTGCCAGCAGTTTATATCTCAACACAGATACGCAGTATTTT. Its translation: CASSLYLNTDTQYF.